This T cell receptor (beta chain) was identified in a study of blood T cell repertoires in COVID-19. Study as a whole: Collection of acute and convalescent COVID-19 samples took place in the United States, Italy and Spain. T cells, B-cell-depleted T cells, or PBMCs supplied cDNA or gDNA.

The germline CDR1 and CDR2 sequences are SGHTA and FQGNSA. Trimming cost V 2 bases and J 0 bases; bases outside gene matches: 1. CDR3 length equals 15 residues. The authors' processing: Using reference gene primer amplification, nucleated cell counts were estimated. Produced via immunoSEQ multiplex PCR; TCRdb's table is partial and in-frame only. V and J calls and clone size are given by that table; D and trimming were obtained from the DNA. Seen here are around 250,000 clones, approximately 85% observed once, and the top ten hold approximately 2%. Residents of about two dozen US areas, aged roughly 18 to 89 years, made up the participants.

The chain recombines TRBV7-2 with TRBJ2-3; 8 bases agree with TRBD2. This clonotype was obtained from a woman aged 50 to 60 who had recovered from COVID-19. Sample: PBMCs or T cells enriched from blood (not recorded which). The CDR3 protein is CASSLPGGSTDTQYF. CDR3 in DNA: TGTGCCAGCAGCTTACCGGGAGGGAGCACAGATACGCAGTATTTT.